This T cell receptor (beta chain) stems from a study of T-cell reconstitution after alpha-beta-depleted transplantation in children. The study's findings and limits: T-cell counts and diversity at one year following transplant were attributed mainly to newly produced T cells. Reportedly, only several hundred clones from non-depleted graft cells drove alpha-beta T-cell counts at about two months.

Using unique molecular identifiers, the investigators prepared the TCRbeta library. One entry per CDR3 protein, called by TCRdb with MiXCR from the PCR reads. The table lists 250,000 to 350,000 distinct CDR3 sequences, about a quarter of them singletons. In its sample, this clonotype was seen a few times. What it recognizes is unknown. The source of this sequence is a male patient between 5 and 17 years old who had a stem cell transplant for acute lymphoblastic leukemia, so the T cells may come from the graft donor. Here the sequenced sample was PBMCs, mostly from graft donor cells, taken 180 days after TCRalphabeta/CD19-depleted stem cell transplant.

The CDR3 DNA reads TGTGCCAGCTCACCACCGGGACTAGCGGGAGGGACAAACACAGATACGCAGTATTTT. Translating it yields CASSPPGLAGGTNTDTQYF. This rearrangement joins TRBV18 to TRBJ2-3; the match to TRBD2 covers 16 bases. Germline loops: CDR1 KGHSH, CDR2 LQKENI. The ends lost 0 bases at V and 2 bases at J; junction bases unmatched: 5. The CDR3 is made up of 19 amino acids.